The 14 T cell receptor beta chains given below trace back to one sample, sequenced in a study of OX40 agonist ivuxolimab in advanced cancers. Produced via immunoSEQ multiplex PCR; TCRdb's table is partial and in-frame only. The table records some 96,000 clones, approximately 89% of them present only once. Sequencing was performed on CD4+ or CD8+ T cells sorted from blood, taken in a trial of the OX40 agonist ivuxolimab. The receptor set was obtained from an adult with an advanced solid tumor such as melanoma, head and neck, liver or kidney cancer.

The chain links TRBV5-1 to TRBJ2-1; D may correspond to TRBD1 or TRBD2 (6 bases each). CDR1 SGHRS and CDR2 YFSETQ come from the germline V gene. V shed 4 bases and J shed 3 bases, with 23 bases lying between them. CDR3 length: 18 residues. In DNA, the CDR3 is TGCGCCAGCAGCGAAGCTCGGCCTGGAGGGGGATACTACAATGAGCAGTTCTTC. It codes for CASSEARPGGGYYNEQFF.

This clone has just a few counts. This sequence joins TRBV4-1 and TRBJ1-2; weak D call: TRBD1 (5 bases). Deletions cut 1 base from V and 4 bases from J, with 13 bases between. The CDR3 totals 15 residues. From germline, CDR1 is MGHRA and CDR2 YSYEKL. DNA of the CDR3: TGCGCCAGCAGCCAAGCTGTATCCGGGACCTATGGCTACACCTTC. This translates into CASSQAVSGTYGYTF.

The chain joins TRBV19 to TRBJ2-3, with D hard to call. Germline V gene sequence: CDR1 LNHDA, CDR2 SQIVND (reference sequence). CDR3 length equals 12 residues. V lost 4 bases and J lost 10, with 12 bases in between. The CDR3 nucleotides are TGTGCCAGTAGTAACATTCTGGGGTCGCAGTATTTT. Its translation is CASSNILGSQYF.

The V gene is TRBV4-1, the J gene TRBJ1-3; D call uncertain. CDR3 size: 17 residues. The V gene lost 0 bases and the J gene lost 0 bases, with 12 bases spanning the gap. Germline loops: CDR1 MGHRA, CDR2 YSYEKL. CDR3 sequence: CASSQDLGPTSGNTIYF. CDR3 coding DNA: TGCGCCAGCAGCCAAGATCTCGGCCCGACCTCTGGAAACACCATATATTTT.

This clone was picked up one time. The V gene is TRBV11-3, the J gene TRBJ2-1; 9 positions agree with TRBD2. Germline CDR1 reads SGHNT; CDR2 reads YENEEA. Trimming took 1 base from V and 8 from J; bases not matched to a gene: 6. This CDR3 contains 15 residues. DNA for the CDR3: TGTGCCAGCAGCTTAGTTGCGGGAGGGCCCGATGAGCAGTTCTTC. This codes for CASSLVAGGPDEQFF. Based on the CDR3 plus reference TRBV11-3 and TRBJ2-1, the full variable domain is EAGVVQSPRYKIIEKKQPVAFWCNPISGHNTLYWYLQNLGQGPELLIRYENEEAVDDSQLPKDRFSAERLKGVDSTLKIQPAELGDSAVYLCASSLVAGGPDEQFFGPGTRLTVL.

The V gene is TRBV20-1, the J gene TRBJ2-1, with TRBD2 identical over 10 bases. The length of the CDR3 is 11 residues. Germline CDR1 is DFQATT and CDR2 is SNEGSKA (reference sequence). J was trimmed by 13 bases and V by 5 bases; bases with no gene match: 5. CDR3 nucleotide sequence: TGCAGTGCTGAAGCGGGGGGGCCTCAGTTCTTC. Amino acids: CSAEAGGPQFF.

V gene TRBV10-1 combines with J gene TRBJ2-2, with D perhaps TRBD1 or TRBD2 (5 bases each). V lost 2 bases and J lost 3, with 7 bases in between. The germline CDR1 and CDR2 sequences are WNHNN and SYGVQD (reference sequence). CDR3 length: 14 residues. The CDR3 nucleotides are TGCGCCAGCAGTGAGGGGACCTACACCGGGGAGCTGTTTTTT. Protein: CASSEGTYTGELFF.

This CDR3 reads CASSRQGVKEKLFF. The CDR3 DNA is TGTGCCAGCAGTAGACAGGGGGTTAAGGAAAAACTGTTTTTT. The chain links TRBV27 to TRBJ1-4; 9 nucleotides agree with TRBD1. CDR3 length equals 14 residues. Germline V gene data show CDR1 as MNHEY and CDR2 as SMNVEV (reference sequence). With V trimmed by 5 bases and J by 8 bases, 6 bases remained unmatched.

The chain employs TRBV28 and TRBJ2-5; maybe TRBD1 (6 bases). V gave up 6 bases and J gave up 5 bases, with 19 bases separating them. CDR3 length equals 15 residues. The germline V gene has CDR1 MDHEN and CDR2 SYDVKM. DNA of the CDR3: TGTGCCAGCAGCCCCATGCAAGGTCAGGGGGAGACCCAGTACTTC. This encodes CASSPMQGQGETQYF.

This chain links TRBV14 with TRBJ2-5, with a possible D match to TRBD2 (5 bases). This CDR3 comprises 17 residues. Trimming cost V 0 bases and J 9 bases, with 23 bases left between them. Germline CDR1 reads SGHDN; CDR2 reads FVKESK. The CDR3 nucleotides are TGTGCCAGCAGCCAAGATACCCTAGGGAGAGCGTGGCTACCCCAGTACTTC. Protein sequence: CASSQDTLGRAWLPQYF.

The CDR3 sequence: CASSPLGPLAGKSSYNEQFF. The CDR3, as DNA: TGTGCCAGCAGCCCGCTGGGGCCACTAGCGGGTAAGAGCTCCTACAATGAGCAGTTCTTC. V gene TRBV7-8 combines with J gene TRBJ2-1; TRBD2 matches 9 bases. Germline assignment: CDR1 SGHVS and CDR2 FQNEAQ. The length of the CDR3 is 20 residues. The trim removed 5 bases at V and 0 bases at J, leaving 17 bases unmatched. The entire variable domain, with the rest obtained from reference TRBV7-8 and TRBJ2-1, is as follows: GAGVSQSPRYKVAKRGQDVALRCDPISGHVSLFWYQQALGQGPEFLTYFQNEAQLDKSGLPSDRFFAERPEGSVSTLKIQRTQQEDSAVYLCASSPLGPLAGKSSYNEQFFGPGTRLTVL.

This chain uses TRBV19 with TRBJ2-2; D might be TRBD1 (5 bases). The germline gives CDR1 LNHDA, CDR2 SQIVND (reference sequence). This CDR3 is built from 14 residues. Trimming pared 3 bases from V and 1 base from J, leaving 6 bases between. CDR3 coding DNA: TGTGCCAGTAGTATTGGACAGAACACCGGGGAGCTGTTTTTT. It codes for CASSIGQNTGELFF.

The chain uses TRBV29-1 and TRBJ2-6; unclear D gene. Germline CDR1 reads SQVTM; CDR2 reads ANQGSEA. V shed 7 bases and J shed 2 bases, with 12 bases lying between them. CDR3 size: 14 residues. The CDR3 is CSAIQETGANVLTF. As DNA, the CDR3 is TGCAGCGCCATTCAAGAGACTGGGGCCAACGTCCTGACTTTC.

This clone was detected a few times. The CDR3 loop is CASSFPRGVEQYF. The CDR3 DNA is TGTGCCAGCAGCTTTCCCCGAGGGGTCGAGCAGTACTTC. J is TRBJ2-7 and V is TRBV5-5; D could derive from TRBD1 or TRBD2 (5 bases each). The CDR3 runs 13 residues. V lost 2 bases, J lost 6 bases, and 12 bases lay in between. Germline lookup yields CDR1 SGHKS and CDR2 YYEKEE (reference sequence).